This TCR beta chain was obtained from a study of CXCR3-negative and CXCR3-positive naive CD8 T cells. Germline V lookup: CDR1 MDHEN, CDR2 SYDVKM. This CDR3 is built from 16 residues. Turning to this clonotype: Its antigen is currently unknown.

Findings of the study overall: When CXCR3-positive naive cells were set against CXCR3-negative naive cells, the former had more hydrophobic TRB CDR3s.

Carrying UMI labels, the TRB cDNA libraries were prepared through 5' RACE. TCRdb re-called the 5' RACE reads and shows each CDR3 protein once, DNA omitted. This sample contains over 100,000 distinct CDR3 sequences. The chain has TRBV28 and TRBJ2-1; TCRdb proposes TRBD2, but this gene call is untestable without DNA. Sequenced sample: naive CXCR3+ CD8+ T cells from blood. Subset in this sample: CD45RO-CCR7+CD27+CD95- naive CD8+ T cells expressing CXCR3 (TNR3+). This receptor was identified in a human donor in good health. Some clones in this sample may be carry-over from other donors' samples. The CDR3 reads CDSSSLAGGSYNEQFF.